Listed here are 30 T cell receptor beta chains from one sample, sequenced in a study of blood T cell repertoires in COVID-19. Clones were sequenced by immunoSEQ multiplex PCR, and TCRdb holds only the in-frame ones, with some missing. The repertoire holds fewer than 250,000 clones, approximately 82% seen once, with approximately 1.9% in the top ten. The sequenced material came from peripheral blood. The receptors come from a woman of 80 years or more with acute or convalescent COVID-19.

The chain carries TRBV5-1 and TRBJ1-4, with a possible D match to TRBD1 (6 bases). CDR1 is SGHRS and CDR2 is YFSETQ in the germline V gene. V was clipped by 0 bases and J by 3 bases, with 15 bases between them. The CDR3 is 17 residues long. The CDR3 spells CASSLARTGISNEKLFF. In DNA form, the CDR3 reads TGCGCCAGCAGCTTGGCTCGTACAGGGATTTCTAATGAAAAACTGTTTTTT. The full variable domain, rest sourced from reference TRBV5-1 and TRBJ1-4, is KAGVTQTPRYLIKTRGQQVTLSCSPISGHRSVSWYQQTPGQGLQFLFEYFSETQRNKGNFPGRFSGRQFSNSRSEMNVSTLELGDSALYLCASSLARTGISNEKLFFGSGTQLSVL.

This rearrangement joins TRBV18 to TRBJ2-3, with 7 bases lining up with TRBD2. Unmatched junction bases numbered 11, after V lost 3 bases and J lost 2 bases. Germline CDR1 reads KGHSH; CDR2 reads LQKENI. This CDR3 is built from 17 residues. CDR3 loop: CASSPVGLVGVTDTQYF. CDR3 in DNA: TGTGCCAGCTCACCCGTAGGACTAGTGGGGGTCACAGATACGCAGTATTTT.

This clone was found once. The chain joins TRBV28 to TRBJ2-3; TRBD2 is a possible D gene (6 bases). V lost 4 bases and J lost 5, with 19 bases in between. The CDR3 covers 16 residues. Germline CDR1 MDHEN, CDR2 SYDVKM. This CDR3 reads CASSSIPLEGIDTQYF. The DNA of the CDR3 is TGTGCCAGCAGTTCCATCCCCCTGGAGGGGATAGATACGCAGTATTTT.

This chain uses TRBV5-1 with TRBJ2-5; tentatively, D is TRBD2 (6 bases). Trimming cost V 0 bases and J 5 bases, with 17 bases left between them. There are 16 residues in the CDR3. Germline CDR1 reads SGHRS; CDR2 reads YFSETQ. Here the CDR3 DNA reads TGCGCCAGCAGCTTGGCCGGGACGGCGGGGAGTGAGACCCAGTACTTC. It yields the protein CASSLAGTAGSETQYF.

The rearrangement links TRBV5-1 to TRBJ1-2; 7 nucleotides agree with TRBD1. CDR1 SGHRS and CDR2 YFSETQ come from the germline V gene. V was pared by 2 bases and J by 1 base, with 5 bases of the junction left unmatched. The length of the CDR3 is 15 residues. In DNA, the CDR3 is TGCGCCAGCAGCTTTACAGGGGACATTAACTATGGCTACACCTTC. As protein: CASSFTGDINYGYTF. The whole variable domain, remainder taken from reference TRBV5-1 and TRBJ1-2, is KAGVTQTPRYLIKTRGQQVTLSCSPISGHRSVSWYQQTPGQGLQFLFEYFSETQRNKGNFPGRFSGRQFSNSRSEMNVSTLELGDSALYLCASSFTGDINYGYTFGSGTRLTVV.

This clone was observed a few times. The CDR3 protein is CASSLAGTGGLYGYTF. CDR3 DNA: TGTGCCAGCAGCCTCGCCGGGACAGGGGGTTTATATGGCTACACCTTC. This chain links TRBV6-2 or TRBV6-3 with TRBJ1-2; 11 bases map to TRBD1. The CDR3 consists of 16 residues. V shed 6 bases, J shed 5 bases, and the junction held 11 bases outside the gene matches. Germline-derived CDR1 and CDR2 are MNHEY and SVGEGT.

This clone has only one observation. CDR3 nucleotides: TGTGCCAGCAGCTTGACTACCCCGGGGTTGCGGCAGAACTTAATGAACACTGAAGCTTTCTTT. This encodes CASSLTTPGLRQNLMNTEAFF. This chain uses TRBV7-8 with TRBJ1-1; D not resolved. V was pared by 3 bases and J by 0 bases, with 29 bases between. This CDR3 has 21 residues. Per the germline V gene, CDR1 is SGHVS and CDR2 is FQNEAQ.

This chain links TRBV7-8 with TRBJ1-2, with TRBD1 identical over 10 bases. The germline gives CDR1 SGHVS, CDR2 FQNEAQ. V gave up 4 bases and J gave up 7 bases; unmatched junction bases: 9. The length of the CDR3 is 15 residues. The CDR3 loop reads CASSSTGTGDGGYTF. In DNA form, the CDR3 reads TGTGCCAGCAGCTCAACCGGGACAGGGGATGGTGGCTACACCTTC.

The genes are TRBV11-3 and TRBJ2-2; possible D gene TRBD1, 6 bases. This CDR3 has 15 amino acids. Trimming removed 3 bases from V and 3 bases from J, with 11 bases in between. Germline loops: CDR1 SGHNT, CDR2 YENEEA. The CDR3 here is CASSLDRSYTGELFF. The CDR3 DNA reads TGTGCCAGCAGCTTGGACAGAAGCTACACCGGGGAGCTGTTTTTT.

This clone was detected once. The rearrangement joins TRBV5-1 to TRBJ1-1; 7 positions match TRBD1. Germline CDR1 is SGHRS and CDR2 is YFSETQ. The V gene end was trimmed by 2 bases and the J gene end by 1 base; junction bases not matched to a gene: 5. The CDR3 has 15 amino acids. CDR3 in amino acids: CASSLRGQENTEAFF. Here the CDR3 DNA reads TGCGCCAGCAGCTTACGTGGACAGGAGAACACTGAAGCTTTCTTT.

The gene calls are TRBV4-3 and TRBJ1-4; 7 nucleotides line up with TRBD1. The CDR3 runs 18 residues. With V trimmed by 1 base and J by 0 bases, 8 bases remained unmatched. The germline V gene encodes CDR1 LGHNA and CDR2 YSLEER. The CDR3 region is CASSQGTGGSATNEKLFF. As DNA, the CDR3 is TGCGCCAGCAGCCAAGGGACAGGTGGGAGTGCAACTAATGAAAAACTGTTTTTT.

The J gene is TRBJ1-4, the V gene TRBV18; D unresolved. The CDR3 consists of 14 residues. V dropped 3 bases and J dropped 8 bases, with 13 bases sitting between them. Germline assignment: CDR1 KGHSH and CDR2 LQKENI. The CDR3 coding sequence is TGTGCCAGCTCACCCGACACTAGAGGGGAAAAACTGTTTTTT. Translated, it gives CASSPDTRGEKLFF.

The rearrangement joins TRBV28 to TRBJ1-2, with D unresolved. The CDR3 has 12 residues. CDR1 and CDR2 from the germline V gene are MDHEN and SYDVKM. V gave up 3 bases and J gave up 7 bases, with 9 bases separating them. The DNA for the CDR3 is TGTGCCAGCAGTTTGGTCGGGGTTGGCTACACCTTC. Its translation is CASSLVGVGYTF.

In regard to this clone: The sample holds other DNA sequences that translate to the same CDR3. The chain carries TRBV11-3 and TRBJ1-1; TRBD1 might be the D (5 bases). The V gene lost 3 bases and the J gene lost 2 bases, with 7 bases spanning the gap. The CDR3 has 13 amino acids. Per germline, CDR1 SGHNT and CDR2 YENEEA. CDR3 amino acids: CASSFGGNTEAFF. DNA for the CDR3: TGTGCCAGCAGCTTCGGGGGAAACACTGAAGCTTTCTTT.

The rearrangement joins TRBV7-3 to TRBJ1-1; 7 nucleotides agree with TRBD1. V trimming: 3 bases; J trimming: 4 bases; junction bases outside the gene matches: 8. The CDR3 length is 15 residues. Germline-derived CDR1 and CDR2 are SGHTA and FQGTGA. For the CDR3, the DNA is TGTGCCAGCAGCTTGCAGGGGGTAACCCGCACTGAAGCTTTCTTT. The encoded protein is CASSLQGVTRTEAFF.

The J gene is TRBJ2-2, the V gene TRBV25-1; 8 bases are shared with TRBD1. Per germline, CDR1 MGHDK and CDR2 SYGVNS. CDR3 length: 16 residues. J lost 6 bases, V lost 2 bases, and 8 bases had no gene match. The CDR3, as DNA: TGTGCCAGCAGTGAAATAGGACAGGGTCATCCCGGGGAGCTGTTTTTT. It yields the protein CASSEIGQGHPGELFF.

The CDR3 protein is CSASPGGWETQYF. The CDR3, as DNA: TGCAGTGCTAGTCCGGGGGGCTGGGAGACCCAGTACTTC. The chain couples TRBV20-1 to TRBJ2-5, with a weak D call TRBD2 (7 bases). The CDR3 has 13 residues. The ends were cut back, 3 bases at V and 5 bases at J, with 13 bases in the middle. Germline V gene data show CDR1 as DFQATT and CDR2 as SNEGSKA (reference sequence).

This clone was counted between two and nine times. The V call is TRBV29-1, the J call TRBJ1-2; D unresolved. Germline-derived CDR1 and CDR2 are SQVTM and ANQGSEA. Trimming shortened V by 7 bases and J by 5 bases, and 11 bases separated the two germline ends. The CDR3 covers 11 residues. Written as DNA, the CDR3 is TGCAGCGCTGAGGCAGTTTATGGCTACACCTTC. It is translated as CSAEAVYGYTF.

This rearrangement joins TRBV5-5 to TRBJ2-5; the match to TRBD2 covers 9 bases. V was pared by 1 base and J by 3 bases, with 4 bases of the junction left unmatched. The germline V gene encodes CDR1 SGHKS and CDR2 YYEKEE (reference sequence). The CDR3 is 15 residues long. CDR3 coding DNA: TGTGCCAGCAGCTTGCGGGCTAGCGGGAAAGAGACCCAGTACTTC. It specifies CASSLRASGKETQYF.

The chain uses TRBV18 and TRBJ1-2; D unclear. V lost 6 bases to trimming and J lost 8 bases, with 19 bases between them. This CDR3 has 14 residues. Germline loops: CDR1 KGHSH, CDR2 LQKENI. CDR3 amino acids: CASSLVANPEGYTF. CDR3 DNA: TGTGCCAGCTCTCTGGTCGCAAATCCGGAGGGCTACACCTTC.

This clone was recorded only once. This chain connects TRBV6-2 or TRBV6-3 to TRBJ2-1, with D perhaps TRBD1 (5 bases). The V and J ends lost 5 bases and 4 bases respectively, with 18 bases between them. The CDR3 sequence is 16 residues long. Germline-derived CDR1 and CDR2 are MNHEY and SVGEGT. This chain's CDR3 is CASSQLQAGPYNEQFF. CDR3 sequence (DNA): TGTGCCAGCAGTCAGCTTCAGGCAGGGCCTTACAATGAGCAGTTCTTC.

J is TRBJ1-5 and V is TRBV7-2; 7 nucleotides align to TRBD1. The J segment lost 0 bases and the V segment lost 6 bases, leaving 5 bases of the junction unmatched. The germline V gene encodes CDR1 SGHTA and CDR2 FQGNSA. The CDR3 sequence is 15 residues long. CDR3 DNA sequence: TGTGCCAGCAGGGAGGGGGCTATTAGCAATCAGCCCCAGCATTTT. This sequence encodes CASREGAISNQPQHF. The whole variable domain, remainder taken from reference TRBV7-2 and TRBJ1-5, is GAGVSQSPSNKVTEKGKDVELRCDPISGHTALYWYRQSLGQGLEFLIYFQGNSAPDKSGLPSDRFSAERTGGSVSTLTIQRTQQEDSAVYLCASREGAISNQPQHFGDGTRLSIL.

This clone has a single count. The chain combines TRBV18 with TRBJ1-1; TRBD1 matches at 8 bases. Germline V CDR1 and CDR2: KGHSH, LQKENI. With 4 bases clipped from V and 4 bases from J, the junction kept 17 bases outside the gene matches. This CDR3 is built from 18 residues. The CDR3 sequence is CASSRQNVQGERLTEAFF. Written as DNA, the CDR3 is TGTGCCAGCTCACGCCAAAACGTACAGGGGGAGAGGCTCACTGAAGCTTTCTTT. Looking up the rest from reference TRBV18 and TRBJ1-1 gives the full variable domain: NAGVMQNPRHLVRRRGQEARLRCSPMKGHSHVYWYRQLPEEGLKFMVYLQKENIIDESGMPKERFSAEFPKEGPSILRIQQVVRGDSAAYFCASSRQNVQGERLTEAFFGQGTRLTVV.

This clone showed up just a few times. V is TRBV7-2 and J is TRBJ1-4; D perhaps matches TRBD1 (5 bases). The germline gives CDR1 SGHTA, CDR2 FQGNSA. There are 16 residues in the CDR3. V shed 5 bases and J shed 5 bases, with 18 bases lying between them. CDR3 sequence: CASSPNLGAGNEKLFF. CDR3 coding DNA: TGTGCCAGCAGCCCCAATCTAGGGGCCGGAAATGAAAAACTGTTTTTT.

In regard to this clone: Other DNA variants within this sample encode the same CDR3. This chain connects TRBV3-1 (or the pseudogene TRBV3-2) to TRBJ1-5; D gene unclear. The CDR3 has 14 amino acids. V was pared by 3 bases and J by 4 bases, with 10 bases between. Looked up from germline, CDR1 is LGHDT and CDR2 is YNNKEL (reference sequence). DNA of the CDR3: TGTGCCAGCAGCCAGGGGAGCGGGAATCAGCCCCAGCATTTT. Translation: CASSQGSGNQPQHF.

The V and J genes are TRBV28 and TRBJ1-6, with D unresolved. This CDR3 region has 12 residues. The germline V gene encodes CDR1 MDHEN and CDR2 SYDVKM. V lost 2 bases, J lost 10 bases, and 6 bases lay in between. The DNA of the CDR3 is TGTGCCAGCAGTTTACGTCTCTCACCCCTCCACTTT. Its translation: CASSLRLSPLHF. Full variable domain (missing parts from reference TRBV28 and TRBJ1-6): DVKVTQSSRYLVKRTGEKVFLECVQDMDHENMFWYRQDPGLGLRLIYFSYDVKMKEKGDIPEGYSVSREKKERFSLILESASTNQTSMYLCASSLRLSPLHFGNGTRLTVT.

V gene TRBV2 combines with J gene TRBJ2-1; 10 nucleotides line up with TRBD2. The CDR3 sequence is 15 residues long. Germline assignment: CDR1 SNHLY and CDR2 FYNNEI. V dropped 5 bases and J dropped 4; count of bases not matched to a gene: 5. The CDR3 DNA follows: TGTGCCAGCAGTTCGCTAGCGGGAGCTTACAATGAGCAGTTCTTC. The encoded protein is CASSSLAGAYNEQFF.

The chain couples TRBV3-1 (or the pseudogene TRBV3-2) to TRBJ2-2; tentative D call: TRBD2 (5 bases). The CDR3 length is 14 residues. Trimming removed 8 bases from V and 0 bases from J, with 10 bases in between. Germline V gene sequence: CDR1 LGHDT, CDR2 YNNKEL (reference sequence). The CDR3 spells CASLGGTNTGELFF. DNA of the CDR3: TGTGCCAGCCTAGGAGGAACGAACACCGGGGAGCTGTTTTTT.

This sequence joins TRBV18 and TRBJ2-5; 8 bases match TRBD2. Germline CDR1 and CDR2: KGHSH and LQKENI. This CDR3 region has 13 residues. J gave up 3 bases and V 6 bases, and 3 bases lay outside the gene matches. This chain's CDR3 is CASSTSGEETQYF. CDR3 DNA sequence: TGTGCCAGCTCTACTAGCGGCGAAGAGACCCAGTACTTC.

The J gene is TRBJ1-2, the V gene TRBV28; D is ambiguous. Trimming pared 6 bases from V and 7 bases from J, leaving 18 bases between. The CDR3 spans 14 residues. Germline V gene lookup returns CDR1 MDHEN and CDR2 SYDVKM. CDR3 loop: CASRAPGSPGGYTF. The CDR3 nucleotides are TGTGCCAGCAGGGCGCCCGGGAGTCCGGGTGGCTACACCTTC.